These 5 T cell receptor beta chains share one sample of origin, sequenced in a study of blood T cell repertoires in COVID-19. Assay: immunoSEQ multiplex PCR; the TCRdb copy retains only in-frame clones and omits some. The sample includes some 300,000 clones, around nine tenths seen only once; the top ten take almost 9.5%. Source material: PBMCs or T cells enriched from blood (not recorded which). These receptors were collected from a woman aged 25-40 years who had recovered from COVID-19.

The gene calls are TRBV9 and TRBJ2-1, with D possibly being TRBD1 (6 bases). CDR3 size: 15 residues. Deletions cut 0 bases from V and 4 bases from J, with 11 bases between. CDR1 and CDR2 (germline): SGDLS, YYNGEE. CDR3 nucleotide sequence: TGTGCCAGCAGCGTAGCAGGGGTAGATTACAATGAGCAGTTCTTC. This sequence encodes CASSVAGVDYNEQFF.

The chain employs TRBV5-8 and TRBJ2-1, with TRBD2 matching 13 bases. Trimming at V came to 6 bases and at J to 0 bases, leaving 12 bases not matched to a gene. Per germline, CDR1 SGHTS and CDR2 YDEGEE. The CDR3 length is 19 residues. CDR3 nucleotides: TGTGCCAGCACCACGCGCTTCGGACTAGCGGGAGACTCCTACAATGAGCAGTTCTTC. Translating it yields CASTTRFGLAGDSYNEQFF.

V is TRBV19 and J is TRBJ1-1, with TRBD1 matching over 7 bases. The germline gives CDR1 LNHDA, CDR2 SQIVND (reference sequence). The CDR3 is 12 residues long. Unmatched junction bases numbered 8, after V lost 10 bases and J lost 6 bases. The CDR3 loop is CATGPGGPEAFF. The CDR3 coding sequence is TGTGCCACTGGCCCAGGGGGGCCTGAAGCTTTCTTT.

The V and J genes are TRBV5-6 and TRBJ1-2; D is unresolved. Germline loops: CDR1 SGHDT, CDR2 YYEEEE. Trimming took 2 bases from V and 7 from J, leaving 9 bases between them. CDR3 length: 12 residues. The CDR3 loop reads CASSLYAGGYTF. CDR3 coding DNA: TGTGCCAGCAGCTTATACGCGGGTGGCTACACCTTC.

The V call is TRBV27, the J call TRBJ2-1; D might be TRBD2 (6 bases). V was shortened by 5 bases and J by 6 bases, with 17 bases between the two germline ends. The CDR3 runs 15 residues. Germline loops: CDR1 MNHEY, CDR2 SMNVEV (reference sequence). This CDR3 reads CASSRGLQTINEQFF. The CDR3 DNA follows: TGTGCCAGCAGTCGGGGACTCCAGACCATCAATGAGCAGTTCTTC.